This T cell receptor (beta chain) was profiled in a study of shared clonotypes between healthy human individuals. TCRdb's table, derived via immunoSEQ multiplex PCR, lists solely in-frame clones and lacks some. The profile covers approximately 2,000,000 clones, with 93% appearing a single time and over 1.5% taken by the ten largest. Germline values: CDR1 LNHNV, CDR2 YYDKDF (reference sequence). V dropped 0 bases and J dropped 3 bases, with 6 bases sitting between them. The CDR3 is 13 residues long. CD45RO-negative, CCR7-selected cells formed the naive CD8 fraction, which excluded terminally differentiated effector memory CD45RA+ cells.

This sequence joins TRBV15 and TRBJ2-7; D gene uncertain. The sequence came from a man aged 18 to 29 in good health. Some clones in this sample may be carry-over from other donors' samples. Sequencing was done on a sample of naive CD8+ T cells from PBMCs. The CDR3 spells CATSRDNGYEQYF. Here the CDR3 DNA reads TGTGCCACCAGCAGAGATAACGGCTACGAGCAGTACTTC.